This T cell receptor (beta chain) was recorded in a study of CD8+CD57+ T cells in acquired aplastic anemia. About the study: Quantities of DNA derived from sorted CD4+ and CD8+ cells averaged 3.2 ug.

For sequencing, patients were chosen who had shown expansion of CD8+CD57+ cells by flow cytometry. Genomic DNA was employed as the template in profiling TCR beta VDJ and CDR3. TCRdb independently ran MiXCR on the reads; one entry per CDR3 protein. The table lists 95,000 to 150,000 distinct CDR3 sequences, approximately 41% of them singletons. At least ten counts were recorded for this clonotype. Germline V gene sequence: CDR1 LGHNA, CDR2 YNFKEQ. V was trimmed by 0 bases and J by 13 bases, leaving 7 bases between them. This CDR3 contains 11 residues. This sequence originates from a human donor with aplastic anemia. Sample: sorted CD4+, CD8+, or CD8+CD57+ T cells (not recorded which) from PBMCs. The chain recombines TRBV4-2 with TRBJ2-1; D remains ambiguous. For the CDR3, the DNA is TGTGCCAGCAGCCAAGACGGGTTCCAGTTCTTC. It is translated as CASSQDGFQFF.